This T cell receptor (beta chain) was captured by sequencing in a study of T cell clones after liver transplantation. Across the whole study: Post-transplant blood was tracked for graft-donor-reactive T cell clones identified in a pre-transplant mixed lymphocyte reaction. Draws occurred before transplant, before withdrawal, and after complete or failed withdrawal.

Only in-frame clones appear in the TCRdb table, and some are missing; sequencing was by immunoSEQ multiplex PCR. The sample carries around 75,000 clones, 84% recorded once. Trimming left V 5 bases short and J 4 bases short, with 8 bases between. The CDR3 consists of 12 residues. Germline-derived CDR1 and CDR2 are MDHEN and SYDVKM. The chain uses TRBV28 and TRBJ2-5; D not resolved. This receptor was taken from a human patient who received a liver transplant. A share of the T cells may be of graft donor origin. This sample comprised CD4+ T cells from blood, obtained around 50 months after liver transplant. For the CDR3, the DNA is TGTGCCAGCAGTATTACCGGAGAGACCCAGTACTTC. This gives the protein CASSITGETQYF.